Each of the 23 T cell receptor beta chains below was sequenced from the same sample in a study of T cell responses to AZD1222 COVID-19 vaccine. TCRdb's copy holds only in-frame clones and misses some; the assay was immunoSEQ multiplex PCR. The sample contains over 150,000 clones, over 80% of which appear only once. The sample was peripheral blood, taken 28 days after the second dose of the MenACWY control vaccine. The receptors were gathered from an adult who received the MenACWY meningococcal vaccine as a control.

The chain employs TRBV28 and TRBJ2-1; 7 bases agree with TRBD2. V dropped 3 bases and J dropped 2; count of bases not matched to a gene: 1. The CDR3 has 14 residues. Per the germline V gene, CDR1 is MDHEN and CDR2 is SYDVKM. CDR3 in DNA: TGTGCCAGCAGTTTGGGGGGGGCCTACAATGAGCAGTTCTTC. This encodes CASSLGGAYNEQFF.

The V and J genes are TRBV30 and TRBJ1-4; perhaps TRBD1 as D (6 bases). There are 13 residues in the CDR3. Germline CDR1 and CDR2: GTSNPN and SVGIG (reference sequence). Trimming stripped 4 bases from V and 8 bases from J, with 14 bases between. CDR3 DNA: TGTGCCTGGACCGGACAGCCGGGAGAAAAACTGTTTTTT. It yields the protein CAWTGQPGEKLFF.

V and J are TRBV6-2 or TRBV6-3 and TRBJ1-3; D is unresolved. V lost 6 bases to trimming and J lost 4 bases, with 10 bases between them. Germline V CDR1 and CDR2: MNHEY, SVGEGT. CDR3 length: 13 residues. DNA of the CDR3: TGTGCCAGCAGCCCAATGCGAGGAAACACCATATATTTT. This gives the protein CASSPMRGNTIYF.

CDR3 in DNA: TGTGCCAGCAGTTACTCAGGGCGGCGATCCTACGAGCAGTACTTC. It is translated as CASSYSGRRSYEQYF. The chain links TRBV6-2 or TRBV6-3 to TRBJ2-7; unclear D gene. Per germline, CDR1 MNHEY and CDR2 SVGEGT. CDR3 length equals 15 residues. V was trimmed by 0 bases and J by 1 base, leaving 10 bases between them.

The chain employs TRBV6-5 and TRBJ1-2; the D is unclear. V lost 5 bases and J lost 7, with 17 bases in between. The CDR3 length is 14 residues. Germline loops: CDR1 MNHEY, CDR2 SVGAGI. This chain's CDR3 is CASSPRGGRVGYTF. DNA of the CDR3: TGTGCCAGCAGTCCCCGGGGAGGAAGGGTTGGCTACACCTTC.

The chain combines TRBV30 with TRBJ1-3, with no clear D. Trimming took off 4 bases at V and 0 bases at J, with 4 bases between the two ends. CDR3 length: 12 residues. Germline V gives CDR1 GTSNPN, CDR2 SVGIG (reference sequence). In DNA form, the CDR3 reads TGTGCCTGGACACTCTCTGGAAACACCATATATTTT. This encodes CAWTLSGNTIYF.

The J gene is TRBJ2-4, the V gene TRBV7-2, with 9 nucleotides matching TRBD1. V lost 5 bases, J lost 0 bases, and 5 bases stayed unmatched. Germline CDR1 reads SGHTA; CDR2 reads FQGNSA. This CDR3 contains 16 residues. DNA of the CDR3: TGTGCCAGCAGCGCACAGGGGGCGATAGCCAAAAACATTCAGTACTTC. Protein: CASSAQGAIAKNIQYF.

V usage is TRBV6-4 and J usage is TRBJ2-1; the match to TRBD2 covers 8 bases. The trim removed 6 bases at V and 9 bases at J, leaving 7 bases unmatched. The CDR3 runs 13 residues. The germline gives CDR1 MRHNA, CDR2 SNTAGT. The CDR3 sequence: CASSPGGTGEQFF. Here the CDR3 DNA reads TGTGCCAGCAGCCCGGGGGGGACGGGTGAGCAGTTCTTC.

The chain links TRBV7-9 to TRBJ2-6, with a tentative D call TRBD1 (6 bases). CDR1 is SEHNR, CDR2 FQNEAQ, per germline (reference sequence). Between the trimmed V and J ends, which lost 4 bases and 2 bases, there was a span of 15 bases. The CDR3 contains 17 residues. CDR3 in amino acids: CASSWGQGQTGANVLTF. The CDR3 DNA follows: TGTGCCAGCAGCTGGGGCCAGGGGCAGACTGGGGCCAACGTCCTGACTTTC.

The V and J genes are TRBV12-3 or TRBV12-4 and TRBJ2-3, with D perhaps matching TRBD2 (6 bases). CDR3 length: 13 residues. Trimming took off 7 bases at V and 7 bases at J, with 15 bases between the two ends. The CDR3 DNA reads as TGTGCCAGCAACCTGTGGGGGGAACATACGCAGTATTTT. As protein: CASNLWGEHTQYF.

This clone has only one observation. The chain links TRBV5-1 to TRBJ2-5; 7 bases line up with TRBD1. V lost 4 bases and J lost 4; bases outside the gene matches: 7. Germline CDR1 is SGHRS and CDR2 is YFSETQ. This CDR3 spans 14 amino acids. The CDR3 DNA reads as TGCGCCAGCAGCGCAACAGGGGCGCCAGAGACCCAGTACTTC. Residues: CASSATGAPETQYF.

This clone showed up just once. The CDR3 region is CASSPDSNYGYTF. The CDR3 bases are TGTGCCAGCAGCCCCGACAGTAACTATGGCTACACCTTC. The gene calls are TRBV6-2 or TRBV6-3 and TRBJ1-2, with a possible D match to TRBD1 (5 bases). Germline-derived CDR1 and CDR2 are MNHEY and SVGEGT. V was shortened by 6 bases and J by 1 base, with 9 bases between the two germline ends. The CDR3 has 13 amino acids.

This chain connects TRBV6-5 to TRBJ1-4; D possibly corresponds to TRBD1 (5 bases). The V gene's germline CDR1 is MNHEY and CDR2 SVGAGI. The V and J ends lost 2 bases and 8 bases respectively, with 15 bases between them. The CDR3 sequence is 15 residues long. CDR3 bases: TGTGCCAGCAGTTACACGCCAGGGAGGGACGAAAAACTGTTTTTT. It encodes CASSYTPGRDEKLFF.

The rearrangement joins TRBV7-2 to TRBJ2-5, with 7 bases identical to TRBD2. This CDR3 comprises 13 residues. The J segment lost 3 bases and the V segment lost 3 bases, leaving 1 base of the junction unmatched. From germline, CDR1 is SGHTA and CDR2 FQGNSA. The CDR3 DNA reads as TGTGCCAGCAGCTTTGCGGGGGAAGAGACCCAGTACTTC. Translating gives CASSFAGEETQYF.

Concerning this clone: The limits of the CDR3 on the DNA are not certain, so only TCRdb's listed CDR3 is given. The chain employs TRBV6-5 and TRBJ1-2. From germline, CDR1 is MNHEY and CDR2 SVGAGI. The CDR3 spans 13 amino acids, including both terminal residues. The CDR3 loop is CASSFRGRRGYTF.

The chain carries TRBV6-1 and TRBJ1-5; D gene uncertain. V was trimmed by 2 bases and J by 4 bases, leaving 12 bases between them. Germline-derived CDR1 and CDR2 are MNHNS and SASEGT. CDR3 length equals 15 residues. CDR3 DNA sequence: TGTGCCAGCAGTGAACAGGTGGTATTAAATCAGCCCCAGCATTTT. This translates into CASSEQVVLNQPQHF.

The chain couples TRBV18 to TRBJ1-6; 7 bases map to TRBD1. CDR1 is KGHSH, CDR2 LQKENI, per germline. The length of the CDR3 is 16 residues. With V trimmed by 5 bases and J by 4 bases, 8 bases remained unmatched. The CDR3 nucleotides read TGTGCCAGCTCAATGACAGGGACTGGTTATAATTCACCCCTCCACTTT. It encodes CASSMTGTGYNSPLHF. Supplemented by reference TRBV18 and TRBJ1-6, the full variable domain reads NAGVMQNPRHLVRRRGQEARLRCSPMKGHSHVYWYRQLPEEGLKFMVYLQKENIIDESGMPKERFSAEFPKEGPSILRIQQVVRGDSAAYFCASSMTGTGYNSPLHFGNGTRLTVT.

The chain has TRBV29-1 and TRBJ1-1, with TRBD1 as a possible D gene (5 bases). Per the germline V gene, CDR1 is SQVTM and CDR2 is ANQGSEA. This CDR3 comprises 12 residues. V was clipped by 4 bases and J by 0 bases, with 6 bases between them. The CDR3 coding sequence is TGCAGCGTTGGAGGGGTGAACACTGAAGCTTTCTTT. The encoded protein is CSVGGVNTEAFF.

With respect to this clone: The junction shows a germline mismatch at one end, possibly a read error. In the same sample, other DNA sequences code for this CDR3. The chain joins TRBV2 to TRBJ1-1; 7 positions match TRBD1. There are 14 residues in the CDR3. Per germline, CDR1 SNHLY and CDR2 FYNNEI. CDR3 in amino acids: CASSAGTANTEAFF. The CDR3 coding sequence is TGCGCCAGCAGCGCCGGGACAGCTAACACTGAAGCTTTCTTT.

The chain employs TRBV29-1 and TRBJ2-7; 10 nucleotides agree with TRBD1. V trimming: 1 base; J trimming: 2 bases; junction bases outside the gene matches: 5. Germline V gives CDR1 SQVTM, CDR2 ANQGSEA. The CDR3 covers 15 residues. The CDR3 spells CSVEGGDRGAYEQYF. The CDR3 bases are TGCAGCGTTGAAGGCGGGGACAGGGGCGCCTACGAGCAGTACTTC.

The rearrangement joins TRBV5-8 to TRBJ1-4; 9 bases line up with TRBD1. Germline V gene lookup returns CDR1 SGHTS and CDR2 YDEGEE. CDR3 length equals 13 residues. The V and J ends lost 3 bases and 7 bases, in that order; junction bases with no gene match: 1. The CDR3 is CASSWTGVEKLFF. The CDR3 DNA follows: TGTGCCAGCAGCTGGACAGGGGTTGAAAAACTGTTTTTT.

The chain combines TRBV27 with TRBJ1-1, with D maybe TRBD1 (6 bases). Germline CDR1 is MNHEY and CDR2 is SMNVEV (reference sequence). V lost 8 bases and J 8 bases, leaving 15 bases between the germline ends. There are 12 residues in the CDR3. The CDR3 DNA is TGTGCCAGCCGCAACACCGGGACAGAAGCTTTCTTT. Its protein product is CASRNTGTEAFF.

The chain links TRBV19 to TRBJ1-2; D is possibly TRBD1 (5 bases). The V end was cut by 11 bases, the J end by 7 bases, with 17 bases between. Germline-derived CDR1 and CDR2 are LNHDA and SQIVND (reference sequence). CDR3 length: 12 residues. The CDR3 DNA sequence: TGTGCCGGAGGAACTACGGGGCTTGGCTACACCTTC. This translates into CAGGTTGLGYTF.